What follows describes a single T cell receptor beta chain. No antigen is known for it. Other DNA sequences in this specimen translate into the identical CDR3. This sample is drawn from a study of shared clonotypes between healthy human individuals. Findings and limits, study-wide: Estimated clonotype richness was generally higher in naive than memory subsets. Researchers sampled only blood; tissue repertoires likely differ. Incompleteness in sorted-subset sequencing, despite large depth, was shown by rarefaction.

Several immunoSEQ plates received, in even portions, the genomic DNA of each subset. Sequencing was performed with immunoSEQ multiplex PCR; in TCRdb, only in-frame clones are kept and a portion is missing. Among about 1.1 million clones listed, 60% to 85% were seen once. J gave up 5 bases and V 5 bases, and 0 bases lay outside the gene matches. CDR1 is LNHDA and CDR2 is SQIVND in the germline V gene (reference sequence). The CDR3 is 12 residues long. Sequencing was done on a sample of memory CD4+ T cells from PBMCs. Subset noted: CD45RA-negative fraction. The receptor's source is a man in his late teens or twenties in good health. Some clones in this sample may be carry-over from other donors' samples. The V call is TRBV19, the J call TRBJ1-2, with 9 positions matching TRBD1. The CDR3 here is CASSDRGYGYTF. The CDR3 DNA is TGTGCCAGTAGTGACAGGGGGTATGGCTACACCTTC.